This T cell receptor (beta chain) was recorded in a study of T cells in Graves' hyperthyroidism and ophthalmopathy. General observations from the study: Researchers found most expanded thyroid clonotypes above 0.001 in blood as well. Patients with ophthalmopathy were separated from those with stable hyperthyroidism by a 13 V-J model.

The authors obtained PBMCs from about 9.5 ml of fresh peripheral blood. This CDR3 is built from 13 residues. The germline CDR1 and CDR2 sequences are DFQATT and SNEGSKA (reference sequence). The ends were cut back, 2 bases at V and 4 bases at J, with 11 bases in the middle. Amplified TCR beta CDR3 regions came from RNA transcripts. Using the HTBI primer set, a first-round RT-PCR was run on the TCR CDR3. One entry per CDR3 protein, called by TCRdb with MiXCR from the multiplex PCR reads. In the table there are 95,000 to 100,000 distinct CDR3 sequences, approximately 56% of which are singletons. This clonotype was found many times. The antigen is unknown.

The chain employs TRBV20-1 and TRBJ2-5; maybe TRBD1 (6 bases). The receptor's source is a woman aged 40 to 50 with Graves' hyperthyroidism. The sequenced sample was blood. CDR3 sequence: CSARPGVRETQYF. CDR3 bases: TGCAGTGCTAGACCAGGGGTGAGAGAGACCCAGTACTTC.